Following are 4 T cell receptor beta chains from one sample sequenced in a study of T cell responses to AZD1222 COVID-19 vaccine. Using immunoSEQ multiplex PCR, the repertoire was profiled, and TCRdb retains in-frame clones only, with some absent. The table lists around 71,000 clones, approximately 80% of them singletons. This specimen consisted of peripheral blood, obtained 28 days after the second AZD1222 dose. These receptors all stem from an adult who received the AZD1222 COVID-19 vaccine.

In nucleotides, the CDR3 is TGTGCCTCCCAGGGGATGGGTCAGCCCCAGCATTTT. Translating gives CASQGMGQPQHF. The chain carries TRBV10-3 and TRBJ1-5, with D possibly TRBD1 on 6 matching bases. Trimming cost V 11 bases and J 6 bases, with 14 bases left between them. Per germline, CDR1 ENHRY and CDR2 SYGVKD. The CDR3 extends over 12 amino acids.

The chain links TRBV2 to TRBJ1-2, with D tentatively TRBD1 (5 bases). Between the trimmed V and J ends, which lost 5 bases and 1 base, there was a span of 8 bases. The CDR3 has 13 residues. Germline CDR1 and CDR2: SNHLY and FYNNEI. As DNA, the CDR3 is TGTGCCAGCAGTACAGACAGTAACTATGGCTACACCTTC. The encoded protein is CASSTDSNYGYTF.

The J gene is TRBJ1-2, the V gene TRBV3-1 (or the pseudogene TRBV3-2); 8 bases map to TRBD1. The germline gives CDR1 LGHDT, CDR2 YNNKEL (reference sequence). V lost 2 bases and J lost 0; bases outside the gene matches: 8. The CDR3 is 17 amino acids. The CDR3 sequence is CASSQRTGLRANYGYTF. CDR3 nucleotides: TGTGCCAGCAGCCAACGGACAGGGCTTCGGGCTAACTATGGCTACACCTTC.

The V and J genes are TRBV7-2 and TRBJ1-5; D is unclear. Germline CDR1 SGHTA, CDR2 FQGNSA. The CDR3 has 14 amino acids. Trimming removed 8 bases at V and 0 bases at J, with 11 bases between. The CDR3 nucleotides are TGTGCCAGCGGGTGGACGGATAGCAATCAGCCCCAGCATTTT. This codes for CASGWTDSNQPQHF.